One sample yielded the 3 T cell receptor beta chains listed below, sequenced in a study of blood T cell repertoires in COVID-19. Clones were sequenced by immunoSEQ multiplex PCR, and TCRdb holds only the in-frame ones, with some missing. The data contain about 140,000 clones, around 90% of them seen just once; the ten biggest clones take up roughly 11%. The sample taken for sequencing was peripheral blood. All receptors derive from a woman of 80 years or more with acute or convalescent COVID-19.

The chain uses TRBV18 and TRBJ1-4; D ambiguous. The germline gives CDR1 KGHSH, CDR2 LQKENI. V lost 3 bases, J lost 8 bases, and 13 bases lay in between. This CDR3 contains 14 residues. CDR3 nucleotide sequence: TGTGCCAGCTCACCCCCTCGGGGTGGGGAAAAACTGTTTTTT. As protein: CASSPPRGGEKLFF.

This sequence joins TRBV7-2 and TRBJ2-7; tentative D call: TRBD1 (6 bases). This CDR3 has 15 amino acids. The V and J ends lost 6 bases and 2 bases respectively, with 17 bases between them. The germline gives CDR1 SGHTA, CDR2 FQGNSA. The chain's CDR3 is CASSLGQPGTYEQYF. CDR3 bases: TGTGCCAGCAGTCTAGGACAGCCAGGAACCTACGAGCAGTACTTC.

The genes are TRBV6-6 and TRBJ1-5, with 7 bases matching TRBD1. J was trimmed by 1 base and V by 5 bases; bases with no gene match: 14. This CDR3 is 18 amino acids long. Germline loops: CDR1 MNHNY, CDR2 SVGAGI (reference sequence). The CDR3 sequence: CASSRDSSTRVSNQPQHF. The CDR3 DNA reads TGTGCCAGCAGTCGGGACAGTTCCACTCGGGTAAGCAATCAGCCCCAGCATTTT.